This is a list of T cell receptor beta chains from one sample in a study of T cells after yellow fever vaccination. In TCRdb, the 5' RACE reads were re-called with MiXCR into one record per CDR3 protein. This table holds under 400,000 distinct CDR3 sequences, approximately 10% found once. This sample comprised PBMCs, obtained on the day of the first yellow fever vaccination. The receptors were sampled from a young man who received the YFV17D yellow fever vaccine. Both conserved end residues are part of each CDR3. D genes are given only for firm matches. Size values are once, few and many counts, or a class for expanded clones, and some rows have none.

>TRBD2|-|TRBJ2-1|TRBV20-1
TGCAGTGCTACCGAGATAGCGGGGGCCCTCTACAATGAGCAGTTCTTC
CSATEIAGALYNEQFF
>TRBD2|-|TRBJ2-1|TRBV9
TGTGCCAGCAGCTCCGCCGATGGGACTAGCGGGAGTCGCTCCTACAATGAGCAGTTCTTC
CASSSADGTSGSRSYNEQFF
>-|-|TRBJ1-3|TRBV9
TGTGCCAGCAGCGTAGAACCTAAGGGGGCTGGAAACACCATATATTTT
CASSVEPKGAGNTIYF
>-|few|TRBJ2-5|TRBV14
TGTGCCAGCAGCCCCAGCCTCCAAGAGACCCAGTACTTC
CASSPSLQETQYF
>TRBD1|-|TRBJ2-1|TRBV5-4
TGTGCCAGCAGCGGTGACCAGGGGGTTGGCAATGAGCAGTTCTTC
CASSGDQGVGNEQFF
>-|few|TRBJ1-5|TRBV20-1
TGCAGTGCTAGAGTCAGGGATCAGCCCCAGCATTTT
CSARVRDQPQHF
>TRBD1|few|TRBJ1-1|TRBV20-1
TGCAGTGCTAGTTCACCGCGACAGGGGGACACTGAAGCTTTCTTT
CSASSPRQGDTEAFF
>-|-|TRBJ1-5|TRBV7-8
TGTGCCAGCAGCTTTGTGAGCAATCAGCCCCAGCATTTT
CASSFVSNQPQHF
>-|-|TRBJ2-1|TRBV29-1
TGCAGCGTTGAGAGGCAGTGGGCTGGCAATGAGCAGTTCTTC
CSVERQWAGNEQFF
>-|-|TRBJ1-1|TRBV6-6
TGTGCCAGCACCCAGGGAGGAAAAGCTTTCTTT
CASTQGGKAFF
>-|few|TRBJ1-1|TRBV7-9
TGTGCCAGCAGCTTCTTCAGACACGACGTGTTGTTTACTTTT
CASSFFRHDVLFTF
>TRBD1|-|TRBJ1-1|TRBV28
TGTGCCAGCACAATCCAGGGGGCGGGCACTGAAGCTTTCTTT
CASTIQGAGTEAFF
>-|-|TRBJ1-1|TRBV12-3/TRBV12-4
TGTGCCAGCAGTTTGTGGGGTGGCTCTGAAGCTTTCTTT
CASSLWGGSEAFF
>-|-|TRBJ2-5|TRBV7-2
TGTGCCAGCAGCGCCAACCGGGACCAAGAGACCCAGTACTTC
CASSANRDQETQYF
>-|many|TRBJ1-4|TRBV6-6
TGTGCCAGCAGGGGACCAGCTAATGAAAAACTGTTTTTT
CASRGPANEKLFF
>TRBD1|few|TRBJ1-5|TRBV20-1
TGCAGTGCTAAAGACAGGGATCAGCCCCAGCATTTT
CSAKDRDQPQHF
>-|-|TRBJ1-6|TRBV5-4
TGTGCCAGCAGCTTGGACAGGGTATATAATTCACCCCTCCACTTT
CASSLDRVYNSPLHF
>TRBD1|few|TRBJ1-5|TRBV5-6
TGTGCCAGCAGCTCGAGACAGGGCTTCAATCAGCCCCAGCATTTT
CASSSRQGFNQPQHF
>-|-|TRBJ2-2|TRBV19
TGTGCCAGTAGTGGTATGCTTACCACCGGGGAGCTGTTTTTT
CASSGMLTTGELFF
>-|few|TRBJ2-2|TRBV12-3/TRBV12-4
TGTGCCAGCAGTATCGACAGTCCCAACACCGGGGAGCTGTTTTTT
CASSIDSPNTGELFF
>-|few|TRBJ2-7|TRBV27
TGTGCCAGCAGCTACGGGACACATTACGAGCAGTACTTC
CASSYGTHYEQYF
>-|few|TRBJ2-5|TRBV20-1
TGCAGTGCTAGAGAGACGGGGGCGGAGACCCAGTACTTC
CSARETGAETQYF
>-|-|TRBJ2-2|TRBV18
TGTGCCAGCTCAGCGAGAGGGAACGCGAACACCGGGGAGCTGTTTTTT
CASSARGNANTGELFF
>-|-|TRBJ2-2|TRBV7-2
TGTGCCAGCACTATCCGAGGCACCGGGGAGCTGTTTTTT
CASTIRGTGELFF
>-|-|TRBJ1-1|TRBV6-2/TRBV6-3
TGTGCCAGCAGTTACCCGGGGGACACTGAAGCTTTCTTT
CASSYPGDTEAFF
>TRBD2|-|TRBJ2-5|TRBV20-1
TGCAGTGCTAGATTTAGGCGGCTAGCGGGGCCGAAGACCCAGTACTTC
CSARFRRLAGPKTQYF
>TRBD1|many|TRBJ2-7|TRBV4-3
TGCGCCAGCAGCCAGGGCCGGGACAGACCCTACGAGCAGTACTTC
CASSQGRDRPYEQYF
>-|-|TRBJ1-2|TRBV4-2
TGTGCCAGCAGCCAATTCCGCGGGGGCGAGTTGATCTACACCTTC
CASSQFRGGELIYTF
>-|many|TRBJ2-2|TRBV7-2
TGTGCCAGCAGCTGGGACTCCCGGAACACCGGGGAGCTGTTTTTT
CASSWDSRNTGELFF
>-|few|TRBJ2-2|TRBV27
TGTGCCAGCAGCCTATGGGGGCAGGTAAACACCGGGGAGCTGTTTTTT
CASSLWGQVNTGELFF
>-|-|TRBJ1-5|TRBV6-5
TGTGCCAGCAGTTTGACAGTAAGGGGATGGCCCCAGCATTTT
CASSLTVRGWPQHF
>-|-|TRBJ1-4|TRBV20-1
TGCAGTGCCCCAAACAGGGTAGTAGGTGCTAATGAAAAACTGTTTTTT
CSAPNRVVGANEKLFF
>-|once|TRBJ1-4|TRBV20-1
TGCAGTGCTAGAGATCCGAGGGGGGTTGGTGAAAAACTGTTTTTT
CSARDPRGVGEKLFF
>-|-|TRBJ1-1|TRBV2
TGTGCCAGAAGGGGGACTGAAGCTTTCTTT
CARRGTEAFF
>TRBD2|few|TRBJ2-5|TRBV5-1
TGCGCCAGCAGCTTGGGACGGGGGGTTCAAGAGACCCAGTACTTC
CASSLGRGVQETQYF